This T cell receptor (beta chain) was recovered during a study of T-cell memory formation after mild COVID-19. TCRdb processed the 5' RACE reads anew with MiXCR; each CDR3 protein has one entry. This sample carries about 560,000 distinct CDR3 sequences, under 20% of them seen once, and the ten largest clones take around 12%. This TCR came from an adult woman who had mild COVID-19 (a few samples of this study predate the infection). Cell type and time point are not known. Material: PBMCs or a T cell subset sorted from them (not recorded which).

The CDR3 bases are TGTGCCAGCAGCCCGGGCGGGGGGAGGTACAATGAGCAGTTCTTC. Its protein is CASSPGGGRYNEQFF. The chain employs TRBV3-1 and TRBJ2-1; 8 bases align to TRBD2. Germline V CDR1 and CDR2: LGHDT, YNNKEL (reference sequence). V lost 4 bases and J lost 4; bases outside the gene matches: 6. CDR3 length: 15 residues.